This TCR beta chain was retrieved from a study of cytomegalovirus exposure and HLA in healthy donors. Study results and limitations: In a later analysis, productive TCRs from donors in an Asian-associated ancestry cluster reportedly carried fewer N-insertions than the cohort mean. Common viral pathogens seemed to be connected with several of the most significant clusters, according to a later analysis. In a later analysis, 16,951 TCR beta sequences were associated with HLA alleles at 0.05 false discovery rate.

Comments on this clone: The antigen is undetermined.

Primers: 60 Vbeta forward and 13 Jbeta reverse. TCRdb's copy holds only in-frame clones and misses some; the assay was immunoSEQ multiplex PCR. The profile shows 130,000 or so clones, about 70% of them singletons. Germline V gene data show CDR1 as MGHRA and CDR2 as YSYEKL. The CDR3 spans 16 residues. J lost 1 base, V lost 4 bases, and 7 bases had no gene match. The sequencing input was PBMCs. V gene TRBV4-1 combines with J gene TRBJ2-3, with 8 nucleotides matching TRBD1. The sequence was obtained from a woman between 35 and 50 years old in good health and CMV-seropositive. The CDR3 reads CASSRETGAGTDTQYF. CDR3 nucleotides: TGCGCCAGCAGCCGGGAGACAGGGGCTGGCACAGATACGCAGTATTTT.